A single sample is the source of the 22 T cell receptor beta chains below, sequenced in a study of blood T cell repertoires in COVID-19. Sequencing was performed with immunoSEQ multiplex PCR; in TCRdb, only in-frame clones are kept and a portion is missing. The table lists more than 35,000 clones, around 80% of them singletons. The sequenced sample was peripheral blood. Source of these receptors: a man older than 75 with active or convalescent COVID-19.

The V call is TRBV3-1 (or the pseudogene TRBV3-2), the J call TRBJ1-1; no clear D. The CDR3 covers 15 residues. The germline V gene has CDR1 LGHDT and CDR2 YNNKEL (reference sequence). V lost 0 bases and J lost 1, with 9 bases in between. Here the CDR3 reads CASSQEGGWNTEAFF. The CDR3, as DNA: TGTGCCAGCAGCCAAGAGGGCGGGTGGAACACTGAAGCTTTCTTT.

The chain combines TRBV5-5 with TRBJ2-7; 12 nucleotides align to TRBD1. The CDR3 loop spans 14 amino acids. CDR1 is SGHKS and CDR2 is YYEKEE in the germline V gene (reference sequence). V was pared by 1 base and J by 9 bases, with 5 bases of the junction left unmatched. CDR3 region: CASSLLGDRGLQYF. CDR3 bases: TGTGCCAGCAGCTTGCTGGGGGACAGGGGGCTGCAGTACTTC.

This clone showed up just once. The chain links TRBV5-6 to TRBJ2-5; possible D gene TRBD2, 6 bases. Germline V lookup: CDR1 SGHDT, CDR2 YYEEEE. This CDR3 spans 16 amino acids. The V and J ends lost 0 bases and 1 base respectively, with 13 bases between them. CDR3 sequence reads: CASSLARDGSQETQYF. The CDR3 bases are TGTGCCAGCAGCTTGGCGCGGGACGGGTCCCAAGAGACCCAGTACTTC.

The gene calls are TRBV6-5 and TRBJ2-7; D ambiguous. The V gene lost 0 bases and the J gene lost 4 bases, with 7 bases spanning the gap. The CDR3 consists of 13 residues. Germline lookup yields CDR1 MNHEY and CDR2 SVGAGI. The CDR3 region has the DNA TGTGCCAGCAGTTACTCTCAAGCATACGAGCAGTACTTC. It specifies CASSYSQAYEQYF.

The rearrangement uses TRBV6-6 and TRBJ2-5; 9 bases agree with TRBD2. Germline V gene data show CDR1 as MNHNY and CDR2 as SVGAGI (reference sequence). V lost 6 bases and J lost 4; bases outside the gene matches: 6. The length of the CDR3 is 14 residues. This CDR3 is CASRGGTSIETQYF. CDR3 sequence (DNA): TGTGCCAGCAGAGGCGGGACTAGCATAGAGACCCAGTACTTC.

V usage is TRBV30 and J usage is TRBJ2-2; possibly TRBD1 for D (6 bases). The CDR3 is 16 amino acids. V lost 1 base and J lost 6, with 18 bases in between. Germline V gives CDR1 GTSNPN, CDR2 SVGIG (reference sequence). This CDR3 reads CAWSAEGVNYAGELFF. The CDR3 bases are TGTGCCTGGAGTGCAGAGGGGGTTAACTACGCCGGGGAGCTGTTTTTT.

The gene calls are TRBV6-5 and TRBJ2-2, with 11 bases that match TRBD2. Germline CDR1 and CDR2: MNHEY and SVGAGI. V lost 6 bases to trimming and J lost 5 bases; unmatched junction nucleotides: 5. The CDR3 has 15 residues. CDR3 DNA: TGTGCCAGCAGACCAACTAGCGGGAGAACCGGGGAGCTGTTTTTT. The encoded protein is CASRPTSGRTGELFF.

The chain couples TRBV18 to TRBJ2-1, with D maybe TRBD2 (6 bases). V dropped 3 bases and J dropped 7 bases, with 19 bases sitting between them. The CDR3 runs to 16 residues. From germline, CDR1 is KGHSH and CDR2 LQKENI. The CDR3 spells CASSPSRDSRGNEQFF. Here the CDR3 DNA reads TGTGCCAGCTCACCGTCAAGGGACTCTAGAGGGAATGAGCAGTTCTTC. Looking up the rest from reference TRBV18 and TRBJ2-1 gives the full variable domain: NAGVMQNPRHLVRRRGQEARLRCSPMKGHSHVYWYRQLPEEGLKFMVYLQKENIIDESGMPKERFSAEFPKEGPSILRIQQVVRGDSAAYFCASSPSRDSRGNEQFFGPGTRLTVL.

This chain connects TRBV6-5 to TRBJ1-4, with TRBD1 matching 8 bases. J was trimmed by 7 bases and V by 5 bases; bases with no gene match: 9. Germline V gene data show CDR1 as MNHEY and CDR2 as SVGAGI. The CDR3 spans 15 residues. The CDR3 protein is CASSTSDRGGEKLFF. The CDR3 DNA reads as TGTGCCAGCAGTACCTCAGACAGGGGCGGTGAAAAACTGTTTTTT.

For the CDR3, the DNA is TGTGCCAGCAGCCCCGAGGACAGGCGCTACGAGCAGTACTTC. This translates into CASSPEDRRYEQYF. The chain joins TRBV14 to TRBJ2-7, with TRBD1 matching over 7 bases. V lost 4 bases and J lost 3; bases outside the gene matches: 6. CDR3 length equals 14 residues. Germline loops: CDR1 SGHDN, CDR2 FVKESK.

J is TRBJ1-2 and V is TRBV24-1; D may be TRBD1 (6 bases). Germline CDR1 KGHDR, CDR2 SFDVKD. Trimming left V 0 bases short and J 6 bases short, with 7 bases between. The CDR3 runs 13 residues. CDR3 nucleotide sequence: TGTGCCACCAGTGATTTGGCAGGGGATGGCTACACCTTC. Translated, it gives CATSDLAGDGYTF.

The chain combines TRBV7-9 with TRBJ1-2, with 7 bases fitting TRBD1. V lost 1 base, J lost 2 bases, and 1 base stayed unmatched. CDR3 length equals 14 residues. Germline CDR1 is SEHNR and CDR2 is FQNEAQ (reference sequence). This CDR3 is CASSLGTGNYGYTF. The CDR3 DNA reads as TGTGCCAGCAGCTTAGGGACAGGCAACTATGGCTACACCTTC.

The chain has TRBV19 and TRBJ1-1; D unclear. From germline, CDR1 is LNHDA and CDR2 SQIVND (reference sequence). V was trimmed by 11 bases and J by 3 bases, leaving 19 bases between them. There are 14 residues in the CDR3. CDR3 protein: CACRGGQRDTEAFF. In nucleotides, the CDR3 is TGTGCCTGCCGAGGCGGGCAGAGGGACACTGAAGCTTTCTTT. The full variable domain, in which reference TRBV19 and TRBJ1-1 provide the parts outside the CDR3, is DGGITQSPKYLFRKEGQNVTLSCEQNLNHDAMYWYRQDPGQGLRLIYYSQIVNDFQKGDIAEGYSVSREKKESFPLTVTSAQKNPTAFYLCACRGGQRDTEAFFGQGTRLTVV.

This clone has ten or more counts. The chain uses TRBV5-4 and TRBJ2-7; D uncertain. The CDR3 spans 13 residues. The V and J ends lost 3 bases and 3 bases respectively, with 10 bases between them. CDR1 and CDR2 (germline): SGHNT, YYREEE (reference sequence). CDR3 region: CASSSPVNYEQYF. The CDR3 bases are TGTGCCAGCAGCTCCCCAGTAAACTACGAGCAGTACTTC.

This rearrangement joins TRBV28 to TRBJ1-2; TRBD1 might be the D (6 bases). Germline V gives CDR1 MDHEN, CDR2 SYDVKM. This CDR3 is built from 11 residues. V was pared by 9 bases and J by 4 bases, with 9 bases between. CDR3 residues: CASRGGYGYTF. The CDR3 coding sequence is TGTGCCAGTAGGGGGGGCTATGGCTACACCTTC.

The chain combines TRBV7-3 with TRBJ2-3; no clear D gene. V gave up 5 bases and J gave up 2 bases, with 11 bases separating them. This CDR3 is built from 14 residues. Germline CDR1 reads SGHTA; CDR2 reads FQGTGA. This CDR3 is CASSPQTATDTQYF. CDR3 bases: TGTGCCAGCAGCCCCCAAACAGCCACAGATACGCAGTATTTT.

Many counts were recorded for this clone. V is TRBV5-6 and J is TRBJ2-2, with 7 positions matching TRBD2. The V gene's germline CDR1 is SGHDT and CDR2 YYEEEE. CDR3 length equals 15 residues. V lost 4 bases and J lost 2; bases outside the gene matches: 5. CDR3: CASSVGTTNTGELFF. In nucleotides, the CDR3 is TGTGCCAGCAGCGTGGGGACTACCAACACCGGGGAGCTGTTTTTT.

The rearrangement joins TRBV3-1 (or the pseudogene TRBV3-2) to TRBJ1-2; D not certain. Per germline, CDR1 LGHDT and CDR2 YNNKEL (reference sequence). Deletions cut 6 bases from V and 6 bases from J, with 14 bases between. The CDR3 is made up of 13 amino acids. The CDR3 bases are TGTGCCAGCAGTCCCGGGGTGGAGGATGGCTACACCTTC. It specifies CASSPGVEDGYTF.

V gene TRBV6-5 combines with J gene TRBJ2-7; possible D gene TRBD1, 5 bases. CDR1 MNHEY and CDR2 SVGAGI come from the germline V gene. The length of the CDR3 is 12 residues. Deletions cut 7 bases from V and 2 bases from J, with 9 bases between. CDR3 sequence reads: CASTQDAYEQYF. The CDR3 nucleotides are TGTGCCAGCACACAGGATGCCTACGAGCAGTACTTC.

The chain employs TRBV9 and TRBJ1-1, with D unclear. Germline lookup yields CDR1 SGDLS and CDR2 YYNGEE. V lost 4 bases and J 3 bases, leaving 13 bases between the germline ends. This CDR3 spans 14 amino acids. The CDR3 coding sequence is TGTGCCAGCAGCCCCCAAAATAGTCACACTGAAGCTTTCTTT. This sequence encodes CASSPQNSHTEAFF.

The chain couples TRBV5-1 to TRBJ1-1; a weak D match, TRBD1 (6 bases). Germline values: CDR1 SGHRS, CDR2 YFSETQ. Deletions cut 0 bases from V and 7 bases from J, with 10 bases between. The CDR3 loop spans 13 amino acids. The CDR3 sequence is CASSLGVRGEAFF. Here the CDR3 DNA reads TGCGCCAGCAGCTTGGGGGTCAGGGGTGAAGCTTTCTTT.

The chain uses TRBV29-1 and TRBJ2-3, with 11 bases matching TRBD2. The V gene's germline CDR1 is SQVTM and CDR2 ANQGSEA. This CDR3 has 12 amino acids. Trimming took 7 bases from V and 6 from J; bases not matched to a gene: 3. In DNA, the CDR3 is TGCAGCGAACGGACTAGCGGGGATACGCAGTATTTT. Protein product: CSERTSGDTQYF.